The 23 T cell receptor beta chains listed next were all sequenced from one sample in a study of blood T cell repertoires in COVID-19. Produced via immunoSEQ multiplex PCR; TCRdb's table is partial and in-frame only. The top ten hold about 17% of the sample, which has 190,000 or so clones, about 85% seen once. Source material: PBMCs or T cells enriched from blood (not recorded which). Every receptor here comes from a man in his forties who had recovered from COVID-19.

This chain links TRBV11-3 with TRBJ2-7; a weak D match, TRBD1 (5 bases). Trimming shortened V by 5 bases and J by 6 bases, and 14 bases separated the two germline ends. This CDR3 has 13 amino acids. The germline gives CDR1 SGHNT, CDR2 YENEEA. CDR3 in amino acids: CASSPGSTGEQYF. For the CDR3, the DNA is TGTGCCAGCAGCCCAGGGTCGACGGGCGAGCAGTACTTC. The full variable domain, in which reference TRBV11-3 and TRBJ2-7 provide the parts outside the CDR3, is EAGVVQSPRYKIIEKKQPVAFWCNPISGHNTLYWYLQNLGQGPELLIRYENEEAVDDSQLPKDRFSAERLKGVDSTLKIQPAELGDSAVYLCASSPGSTGEQYFGPGTRLTVT.

This chain joins TRBV30 and TRBJ1-2; D perhaps matches TRBD1 (6 bases). The germline CDR1 and CDR2 sequences are GTSNPN and SVGIG (reference sequence). Trimming removed 7 bases from V and 4 bases from J, with 10 bases in between. CDR3 length: 11 amino acids. DNA for the CDR3: TGTGCCTCAGGGGCTGGCTATGGCTACACCTTC. Its protein is CASGAGYGYTF.

This chain uses TRBV5-6 with TRBJ2-2; D is perhaps TRBD1 (5 bases). Trimming cost V 4 bases and J 4 bases, with 17 bases left between them. The V gene's germline CDR1 is SGHDT and CDR2 YYEEEE. CDR3 size: 16 residues. In DNA form, the CDR3 reads TGTGCCAGCAGCGCCGGCAGGGCCGTCTTCACCGGGGAGCTGTTTTTT. It yields the protein CASSAGRAVFTGELFF.

This clone was observed a few times. The gene calls are TRBV6-1 and TRBJ2-7, with a tentative D call TRBD1 (6 bases). The germline gives CDR1 MNHNS, CDR2 SASEGT. Trimming stripped 2 bases from V and 5 bases from J, with 13 bases between. The CDR3 length is 14 residues. The DNA of the CDR3 is TGTGCCAGCAGTGAACTGTACCCAGGGGACGAGCAGTACTTC. Its translation is CASSELYPGDEQYF.

The chain carries TRBV4-2 and TRBJ2-1; a weak D match, TRBD2 (6 bases). The CDR3 spans 15 residues. V was pared by 2 bases and J by 9 bases, with 17 bases between. Germline V gives CDR1 LGHNA, CDR2 YNFKEQ. CDR3 nucleotide sequence: TGTGCCAGCAGCCAATCAACCGGGACTCGCATTGAGCAGTTCTTC. The encoded protein is CASSQSTGTRIEQFF.

This chain uses TRBV11-2 with TRBJ2-5; a possible D gene is TRBD1 (6 bases). The CDR3 spans 13 residues. Germline V gene sequence: CDR1 SGHAT, CDR2 FQNNGV. The V and J ends lost 5 bases and 5 bases respectively, with 12 bases between them. CDR3 DNA sequence: TGTGCCAGCAGCCAGGGGAGTGGGGAGACCCAGTACTTC. Encoded protein: CASSQGSGETQYF.

The rearrangement links TRBV4-3 to TRBJ1-5; D gene unclear. The CDR3 totals 15 residues. Germline CDR1 reads LGHNA; CDR2 reads YSLEER. Trimming pared 0 bases from V and 0 bases from J, leaving 6 bases between. The DNA of the CDR3 is TGCGCCAGCAGCCAAGACAGGTTTAGCAATCAGCCCCAGCATTTT. Translation gives CASSQDRFSNQPQHF.

The chain couples TRBV19 to TRBJ2-2; D is unclear. The CDR3 runs to 15 residues. CDR1 and CDR2 (germline): LNHDA, SQIVND (reference sequence). V lost 1 base, J lost 4 bases, and 10 bases lay in between. CDR3 amino acids: CASSIVRSFTGELFF. For the CDR3, the DNA is TGTGCCAGTAGTATAGTGAGGTCTTTCACCGGGGAGCTGTTTTTT.

The sample holds one count of this clone. The chain links TRBV28 to TRBJ2-7, with 9 nucleotides matching TRBD1. The V gene end was trimmed by 5 bases and the J gene end by 5 bases; junction bases not matched to a gene: 4. The CDR3 loop spans 13 amino acids. The germline V gene encodes CDR1 MDHEN and CDR2 SYDVKM. CDR3 sequence: CASSRDRVNEQYF. In DNA, the CDR3 is TGTGCCAGCAGTCGGGACAGGGTTAACGAGCAGTACTTC.

The rearrangement uses TRBV7-9 and TRBJ1-4; D call uncertain. The germline gives CDR1 SEHNR, CDR2 FQNEAQ (reference sequence). This CDR3 region has 15 residues. Between the trimmed V and J ends, which lost 7 bases and 7 bases, there was a span of 19 bases. The CDR3 DNA follows: TGTGCCAGCACCCAGGACGAGGGTAAAAGTGAAAAACTGTTTTTT. The encoded protein is CASTQDEGKSEKLFF.

The DNA of the CDR3 is TGTGCCAGCAGCCAAGCGGGGTTCCTGGGGCCCCAGCATTTT. This translates into CASSQAGFLGPQHF. The genes are TRBV14 and TRBJ1-5; D gene ambiguous. The germline V gene has CDR1 SGHDN and CDR2 FVKESK. The ends were cut back, 1 base at V and 9 bases at J, with 13 bases in the middle. CDR3 length: 14 residues.

V and J are TRBV13 and TRBJ2-3; D might be TRBD2 (5 bases). CDR3 length equals 16 residues. The germline V gene encodes CDR1 PRHDT and CDR2 FYEKMQ (reference sequence). Trimming pared 5 bases from V and 2 bases from J, leaving 17 bases between. As DNA, the CDR3 is TGTGCCAGCAGCCCACGCCCCGGGATACCCACAGATACGCAGTATTTT. Residues: CASSPRPGIPTDTQYF. Variable domain in full (rest from reference TRBV13 and TRBJ2-3): AAGVIQSPRHLIKEKRETATLKCYPIPRHDTVYWYQQGPGQDPQFLISFYEKMQSDKGSIPDRFSAQQFSDYHSELNMSSLELGDSALYFCASSPRPGIPTDTQYFGPGTRLTVL.

V gene TRBV4-2 combines with J gene TRBJ2-2; D is ambiguous. CDR1 LGHNA and CDR2 YNFKEQ come from the germline V gene. There are 15 residues in the CDR3. V lost 0 bases, J lost 4 bases, and 9 bases lay in between. CDR3: CASSQEVRFTGELFF. The DNA of the CDR3 is TGTGCCAGCAGCCAAGAAGTCAGGTTCACCGGGGAGCTGTTTTTT.

This chain joins TRBV14 and TRBJ1-1; D unclear. Germline V gives CDR1 SGHDN, CDR2 FVKESK. The CDR3 consists of 15 residues. Trimming removed 3 bases at V and 2 bases at J, with 13 bases between. CDR3 protein: CASSQEKLINTEAFF. In DNA, the CDR3 is TGTGCCAGCAGCCAGGAGAAACTGATAAACACTGAAGCTTTCTTT.

The rearrangement links TRBV5-1 to TRBJ2-2; D might be TRBD2 (6 bases). Germline CDR1 and CDR2: SGHRS and YFSETQ. V was clipped by 1 base and J by 5 bases, with 12 bases between them. The CDR3 consists of 15 residues. CDR3 coding DNA: TGCGCCAGCAGCTTGACGGGAGCACGTACCGGGGAGCTGTTTTTT. Translation gives CASSLTGARTGELFF.

The chain combines TRBV4-1 with TRBJ1-4; D unresolved. CDR1 and CDR2 (germline): MGHRA, YSYEKL. Between the trimmed V and J ends, which lost 1 base and 5 bases, there was a span of 11 bases. The CDR3 contains 15 residues. CDR3 loop: CASSQVHGVNEKLFF. Here the CDR3 DNA reads TGCGCCAGCAGCCAAGTGCACGGGGTAAATGAAAAACTGTTTTTT.

This clone was seen a single time. J is TRBJ1-2 and V is TRBV4-3; D unclear. This CDR3 contains 14 residues. The V gene lost 0 bases and the J gene lost 5 bases, with 10 bases spanning the gap. Germline-derived CDR1 and CDR2 are LGHNA and YSLEER. The CDR3 sequence: CASSQDRGEYGYTF. The CDR3, as DNA: TGCGCCAGCAGCCAAGACCGGGGAGAATATGGCTACACCTTC.

This clone was seen only once. The chain has TRBV6-2 or TRBV6-3 and TRBJ1-5; 7 positions match TRBD1. Germline lookup yields CDR1 MNHEY and CDR2 SVGEGT. The trim removed 4 bases at V and 4 bases at J, leaving 10 bases unmatched. CDR3 length equals 16 residues. Written as DNA, the CDR3 is TGTGCCAGCAGTTCCATGCTAGACAGGGATAATCAGCCCCAGCATTTT. This codes for CASSSMLDRDNQPQHF.

Of note for this clone: The junction departs from the called germline gene at one end, perhaps through a read error. The V and J genes are TRBV28 and TRBJ2-7, with 10 positions matching TRBD1. The CDR3 length is 14 residues. The germline V gene encodes CDR1 MDHEN and CDR2 SYDVKM. The CDR3 region is CASSFSPGTGELYF. CDR3 in DNA: TGTGCCAGCAGTTTTAGCCCTGGGACAGGGGAGCTGTACTTC.

The chain couples TRBV20-1 to TRBJ2-7; tentative D call: TRBD1 (5 bases). Germline loops: CDR1 DFQATT, CDR2 SNEGSKA (reference sequence). The CDR3 covers 11 residues. Trimming took 3 bases from V and 4 from J, leaving 7 bases between them. CDR3 in amino acids: CSASRQYEQYF. CDR3 bases: TGCAGTGCTAGCCGACAGTACGAGCAGTACTTC.

The rearrangement joins TRBV12-3 or TRBV12-4 to TRBJ2-1, with D unclear. This CDR3 has 12 residues. The V and J ends lost 7 bases and 0 bases respectively, with 4 bases between them. CDR3 protein: CASTRSYNEQFF. In DNA form, the CDR3 reads TGTGCCAGCACCCGCTCCTACAATGAGCAGTTCTTC.

The CDR3 DNA reads TGTGCCAGCAGTTTTGGGACAGGGGGCCTCGAGCAGTACTTC. Protein sequence: CASSFGTGGLEQYF. The rearrangement joins TRBV28 to TRBJ2-7; 12 bases are shared with TRBD1. The CDR3 loop spans 14 amino acids. Germline CDR1 and CDR2: MDHEN and SYDVKM. V lost 3 bases to trimming and J lost 6 bases; unmatched junction nucleotides: 3.

This chain uses TRBV5-6 with TRBJ2-3, with D maybe TRBD2 (5 bases). The germline V and J ends were trimmed by 2 bases and 0 bases, with 10 bases remaining between them. Germline values: CDR1 SGHDT, CDR2 YYEEEE. This CDR3 is 15 amino acids long. This CDR3 is CASSFGAASTDTQYF. DNA of the CDR3: TGTGCCAGCAGCTTCGGAGCGGCTAGCACAGATACGCAGTATTTT.